The 27 T cell receptor beta chains reported below all come from one sample, sequenced in a study of T cell changes during pregnancy in multiple sclerosis. Measured with immunoSEQ multiplex PCR; TCRdb has only the in-frame clones, and not every one. The sample lists around 62,000 clones, 80% to 90% occurring once. This specimen was peripheral blood, taken in the first trimester of pregnancy. Receptors were obtained from a female donor with multiple sclerosis, enrolled in a pregnancy study.

The chain combines TRBV10-3 with TRBJ2-1; TRBD2 aligns across 13 bases. This CDR3 comprises 15 residues. Germline V gene lookup returns CDR1 ENHRY and CDR2 SYGVKD. V lost 5 bases, J lost 5 bases, and 3 bases stayed unmatched. The CDR3 loop is CAISKGLAGNNEQFF. CDR3 DNA: TGTGCCATCAGTAAGGGACTAGCGGGAAACAATGAGCAGTTCTTC.

The V gene is TRBV14, the J gene TRBJ1-4, with 11 bases fitting TRBD1. Germline CDR1 SGHDN, CDR2 FVKESK. Trimming removed 3 bases from V and 8 bases from J; junction bases left unmatched: 8. The CDR3 has 16 amino acids. Written as DNA, the CDR3 is TGTGCCAGCAGCCAGTGGACAGGGGGCGCTGAAGAAAAACTGTTTTTT. This codes for CASSQWTGGAEEKLFF.

The CDR3 DNA reads as TGTGCCAGCAGTGGTAGAATTAACAATGAGCAGTTCTTC. This translates into CASSGRINNEQFF. This sequence joins TRBV6-1 and TRBJ2-1; the D is unclear. Germline V lookup: CDR1 MNHNS, CDR2 SASEGT. The CDR3 extends over 13 amino acids. V dropped 4 bases and J dropped 5 bases, with 9 bases sitting between them.

This clone was detected a few times. A junction end diverges from the germline sequence, so it may reflect a read error. The chain recombines TRBV13 with TRBJ1-2; D is possibly TRBD1 (6 bases). Germline V CDR1 and CDR2: PRHDT, FYEKMQ (reference sequence). The CDR3 covers 9 residues. This CDR3 reads CASSLGTTF. The CDR3 DNA is TGTGCCAGCAGCCTAGGGACAACCTTC.

V usage is TRBV6-4 and J usage is TRBJ2-3, with D possibly TRBD1 on 5 matching bases. V lost 4 bases, J lost 2 bases, and 7 bases lay in between. Looked up from germline, CDR1 is MRHNA and CDR2 is SNTAGT. This CDR3 has 13 residues. CDR3 sequence reads: CASSGGNTDTQYF. CDR3 bases: TGTGCCAGCAGTGGGGGCAACACAGATACGCAGTATTTT.

The V and J genes are TRBV10-3 and TRBJ2-5; D unresolved. CDR1 is ENHRY, CDR2 SYGVKD, per germline. The CDR3 extends over 13 amino acids. V shed 2 bases and J shed 3 bases, with 7 bases lying between them. The CDR3 sequence is CAISEGTEETQYF. CDR3 sequence (DNA): TGTGCCATCAGTGAGGGTACAGAAGAGACCCAGTACTTC.

The chain joins TRBV5-6 to TRBJ2-3, with D tentatively TRBD2 (5 bases). The CDR3 is made up of 14 amino acids. The germline gives CDR1 SGHDT, CDR2 YYEEEE. The V gene lost 4 bases and the J gene lost 5 bases, with 14 bases spanning the gap. The CDR3 region has the DNA TGTGCCAGCAGCCCACCGAGGGCCGGAGATACGCAGTATTTT. Protein product: CASSPPRAGDTQYF.

The CDR3 loop is CASSLGTEREKLFF. CDR3 bases: TGTGCCAGCAGCCTCGGGACAGAGAGAGAAAAACTGTTTTTT. The chain employs TRBV5-8 and TRBJ1-4; 7 bases line up with TRBD1. Germline V gene lookup returns CDR1 SGHTS and CDR2 YDEGEE. Trimming at V came to 4 bases and at J to 8 bases, leaving 8 bases not matched to a gene. The CDR3 covers 14 residues.

This sequence joins TRBV6-6 and TRBJ2-1; 7 nucleotides align to TRBD1. CDR3 size: 12 residues. J was trimmed by 8 bases and V by 5 bases; bases with no gene match: 3. Germline values: CDR1 MNHNY, CDR2 SVGAGI (reference sequence). For the CDR3, the DNA is TGTGCCAGCAGTCCACAGGGGTATGAGCAGTTCTTC. Its protein product is CASSPQGYEQFF.

This CDR3 is CAWRAGSSGNTIYF. CDR3 nucleotides: TGTGCCTGGAGGGCGGGGTCATCTGGAAACACCATATATTTT. This chain uses TRBV30 with TRBJ1-3; D not resolved. This CDR3 comprises 14 residues. The germline CDR1 and CDR2 sequences are GTSNPN and SVGIG (reference sequence). The ends were cut back, 3 bases at V and 1 base at J, with 10 bases in the middle. The full variable domain, its missing parts supplied by reference TRBV30 and TRBJ1-3, is SQTIHQWPATLVQPVGSPLSLECTVEGTSNPNLYWYRQAAGRGLQLLFYSVGIGQISSEVPQNLSASRPQDRQFILSSKKLLLSDSGFYLCAWRAGSSGNTIYFGEGSWLTVV.

This chain links TRBV11-2 with TRBJ1-1, with TRBD1 matching over 8 bases. Germline loops: CDR1 SGHAT, CDR2 FQNNGV. Trimming removed 7 bases from V and 4 bases from J; junction bases left unmatched: 8. The CDR3 has 14 residues. CDR3 sequence: CASTSQGAVTEAFF. As DNA, the CDR3 is TGTGCCAGCACCTCCCAGGGGGCAGTCACTGAAGCTTTCTTT.

This rearrangement joins TRBV6-5 to TRBJ1-1, with TRBD1 matching over 11 bases. Germline assignment: CDR1 MNHEY and CDR2 SVGAGI. There are 16 residues in the CDR3. V was clipped by 2 bases and J by 4 bases; unmatched bases: 6. CDR3 DNA sequence: TGTGCCAGCAGTTACGGGGGACAGGGGGTGGGCACTGAAGCTTTCTTT. Residues: CASSYGGQGVGTEAFF.

On this clone itself: Other nucleotide sequences from this sample produce the same CDR3. The chain carries TRBV6-1 and TRBJ2-1; 7 positions agree with TRBD2. Germline CDR1 is MNHNS and CDR2 is SASEGT. The V and J ends lost 3 bases and 0 bases, in that order; junction bases with no gene match: 8. This CDR3 is 17 amino acids long. The CDR3 DNA follows: TGTGCCAGCAGTGAGCGGGGAGGGACGGGCTCCTACAATGAGCAGTTCTTC. As protein: CASSERGGTGSYNEQFF.

V is TRBV19 and J is TRBJ2-1; 8 nucleotides match TRBD2. The CDR3 spans 15 residues. Germline CDR1 LNHDA, CDR2 SQIVND (reference sequence). Trimming took 3 bases from V and 6 from J; bases not matched to a gene: 7. Here the CDR3 DNA reads TGTGCCAGTAGTATTGGGACGGGAGGGCCCAATGAGCAGTTCTTC. This sequence encodes CASSIGTGGPNEQFF. The whole variable domain, remainder taken from reference TRBV19 and TRBJ2-1, is DGGITQSPKYLFRKEGQNVTLSCEQNLNHDAMYWYRQDPGQGLRLIYYSQIVNDFQKGDIAEGYSVSREKKESFPLTVTSAQKNPTAFYLCASSIGTGGPNEQFFGPGTRLTVL.

This chain joins TRBV27 and TRBJ2-7; TRBD1 agrees at 7 bases. With 6 bases clipped from V and 3 bases from J, the junction kept 20 bases outside the gene matches. The CDR3 runs to 18 residues. CDR1 and CDR2 from the germline V gene are MNHEY and SMNVEV (reference sequence). CDR3 DNA: TGTGCCAGCAGCCCCTTAGAAATAAAGGGACAGAACGTCTACGAGCAGTACTTC. Its protein product is CASSPLEIKGQNVYEQYF.

The chain links TRBV4-1 to TRBJ2-7, with a tentative D call TRBD2 (7 bases). CDR1 and CDR2 (germline): MGHRA, YSYEKL. V lost 0 bases and J 3 bases, leaving 12 bases between the germline ends. The CDR3 sequence is 15 residues long. The CDR3 DNA reads TGCGCCAGCAGCCAAGATCCGGGGGGCCTCTACGAGCAGTACTTC. This sequence encodes CASSQDPGGLYEQYF.

This sequence joins TRBV27 and TRBJ1-2; 7 nucleotides match TRBD1. The CDR3 extends over 18 amino acids. V dropped 4 bases and J dropped 0; count of bases not matched to a gene: 14. Per germline, CDR1 MNHEY and CDR2 SMNVEV (reference sequence). The CDR3 coding sequence is TGTGCCAGCAGTTCTGGTAGGCGTCAGGGGGTCCCTAACTATGGCTACACCTTC. Translation: CASSSGRRQGVPNYGYTF.

The chain is built from TRBV18 and TRBJ1-3; D not certain. The CDR3 is 14 residues long. Germline V gene lookup returns CDR1 KGHSH and CDR2 LQKENI. Trimming removed 3 bases at V and 0 bases at J, with 6 bases between. The CDR3 spells CASSPGDSGNTIYF. Here the CDR3 DNA reads TGTGCCAGCTCACCCGGGGACTCTGGAAACACCATATATTTT.

The chain is built from TRBV9 and TRBJ2-7; the match to TRBD2 covers 7 bases. V shed 0 bases, J shed 4 bases, and the junction held 7 bases outside the gene matches. The V gene's germline CDR1 is SGDLS and CDR2 YYNGEE. The CDR3 loop spans 15 amino acids. The CDR3 here is CASSVAGGGGYEQYF. DNA for the CDR3: TGTGCCAGCAGCGTAGCTGGCGGGGGTGGGTACGAGCAGTACTTC.

The CDR3 region is CASSLLLQPNTEAFF. CDR3 sequence (DNA): TGTGCCAGCAGCTTATTATTACAGCCGAACACTGAAGCTTTCTTT. The chain combines TRBV7-2 with TRBJ1-1; D remains ambiguous. The CDR3 spans 15 residues. Germline CDR1 and CDR2: SGHTA and FQGNSA. Trimming shortened V by 2 bases and J by 1 base, and 11 bases separated the two germline ends.

The chain employs TRBV28 and TRBJ1-6, with no clear D. Germline values: CDR1 MDHEN, CDR2 SYDVKM. The CDR3 runs to 13 residues. V was shortened by 7 bases and J by 6 bases, with 10 bases between the two germline ends. CDR3 sequence: CASMGRLNSPLHF. CDR3 nucleotide sequence: TGTGCCAGCATGGGCAGGCTTAATTCACCCCTCCACTTT.

About this clone: At the DNA level, this CDR3 is encoded by other sequences in the same sample as well. This chain joins TRBV4-2 and TRBJ2-3; D unclear. The germline V gene has CDR1 LGHNA and CDR2 YNFKEQ. V was shortened by 0 bases and J by 2 bases, with 9 bases between the two germline ends. This CDR3 spans 15 amino acids. The CDR3 DNA sequence: TGTGCCAGCAGCCAAGATTCCACTAACACAGATACGCAGTATTTT. Its protein product is CASSQDSTNTDTQYF.

V gene TRBV19 combines with J gene TRBJ2-7; 8 bases fit TRBD1. Per germline, CDR1 LNHDA and CDR2 SQIVND (reference sequence). J gave up 7 bases and V 4 bases, and 6 bases lay outside the gene matches. This CDR3 region has 13 residues. CDR3: CASSTTTGGEQYF. The DNA of the CDR3 is TGTGCCAGTAGTACCACTACAGGGGGTGAGCAGTACTTC. Full variable domain (missing parts from reference TRBV19 and TRBJ2-7): DGGITQSPKYLFRKEGQNVTLSCEQNLNHDAMYWYRQDPGQGLRLIYYSQIVNDFQKGDIAEGYSVSREKKESFPLTVTSAQKNPTAFYLCASSTTTGGEQYFGPGTRLTVT.

The rearrangement joins TRBV6-6 to TRBJ1-2; D unclear. The CDR3 extends over 15 amino acids. Trimming cost V 3 bases and J 3 bases, with 14 bases left between them. Germline CDR1 MNHNY, CDR2 SVGAGI (reference sequence). The CDR3, as DNA: TGTGCCAGCAGTTATAGTCAGGCCTCAGACTATGGCTACACCTTC. It is translated as CASSYSQASDYGYTF.

The V call is TRBV6-6, the J call TRBJ1-2, with 7 bases aligning to TRBD1. The V gene's germline CDR1 is MNHNY and CDR2 SVGAGI (reference sequence). This CDR3 is built from 14 residues. The trim removed 8 bases at V and 5 bases at J, leaving 11 bases unmatched. CDR3 bases: TGTGCCAGCGGGGACCGGGACAGTTTTTATGGCTACACCTTC. Protein product: CASGDRDSFYGYTF.

The chain recombines TRBV6-6 with TRBJ1-6; possible D gene TRBD1, 5 bases. CDR3 length equals 16 residues. Germline values: CDR1 MNHNY, CDR2 SVGAGI (reference sequence). Trimming stripped 7 bases from V and 7 bases from J, with 20 bases between. The CDR3 reads CASNLGEGPVNSPLHF. In DNA, the CDR3 is TGTGCCAGCAACTTAGGGGAGGGTCCAGTGAATTCACCCCTCCACTTT.

The V gene is TRBV7-2, the J gene TRBJ2-3; the D gene is possibly TRBD2 (5 bases). CDR3 length: 13 residues. Trimming cost V 4 bases and J 1 base, with 6 bases left between them. Germline V gene data show CDR1 as SGHTA and CDR2 as FQGNSA. The CDR3 DNA reads TGTGCCAGCAGCTCCGGGGGCACAGATACGCAGTATTTT. This sequence encodes CASSSGGTDTQYF.